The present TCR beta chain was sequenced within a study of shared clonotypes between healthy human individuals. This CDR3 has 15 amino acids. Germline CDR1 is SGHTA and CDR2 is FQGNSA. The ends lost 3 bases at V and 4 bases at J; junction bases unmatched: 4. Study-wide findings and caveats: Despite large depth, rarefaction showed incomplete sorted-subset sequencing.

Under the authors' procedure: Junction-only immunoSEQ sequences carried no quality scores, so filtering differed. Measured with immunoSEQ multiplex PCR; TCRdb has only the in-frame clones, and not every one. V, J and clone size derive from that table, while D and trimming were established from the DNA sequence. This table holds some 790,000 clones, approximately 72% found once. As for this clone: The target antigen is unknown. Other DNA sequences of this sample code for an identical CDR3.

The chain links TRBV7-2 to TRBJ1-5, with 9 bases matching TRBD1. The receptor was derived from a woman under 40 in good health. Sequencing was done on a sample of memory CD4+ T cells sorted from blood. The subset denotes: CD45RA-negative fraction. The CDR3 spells CASSFGQGLNQPQHF. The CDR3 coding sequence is TGTGCCAGCAGCTTCGGACAGGGGCTGAATCAGCCCCAGCATTTT.